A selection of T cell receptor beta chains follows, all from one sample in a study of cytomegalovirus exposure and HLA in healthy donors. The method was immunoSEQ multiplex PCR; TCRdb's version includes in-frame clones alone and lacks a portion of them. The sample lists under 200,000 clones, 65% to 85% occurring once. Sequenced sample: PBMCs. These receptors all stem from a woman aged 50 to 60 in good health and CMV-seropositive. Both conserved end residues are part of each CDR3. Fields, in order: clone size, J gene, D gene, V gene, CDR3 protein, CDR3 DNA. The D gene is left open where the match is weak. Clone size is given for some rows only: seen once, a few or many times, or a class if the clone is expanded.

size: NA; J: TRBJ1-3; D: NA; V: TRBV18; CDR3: CASSPQGPNSGNTIYF; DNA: TGTGCCAGCTCACCACAGGGGCCGAACTCCGGAAACACCATATATTTT
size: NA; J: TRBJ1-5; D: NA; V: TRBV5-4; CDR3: CASSLDSKGPQHF; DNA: TGTGCCAGCAGCTTAGACAGCAAAGGGCCCCAGCATTTT
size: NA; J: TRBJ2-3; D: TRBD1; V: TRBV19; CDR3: CASRRTGGMNTQYF; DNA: TGTGCCAGTAGGCGGACAGGGGGCATGAATACGCAGTATTTT
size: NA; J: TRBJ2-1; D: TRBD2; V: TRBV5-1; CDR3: CASSKRREGVGEQFF; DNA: TGCGCCAGCAGTAAGAGGCGGGAGGGAGTAGGTGAGCAGTTCTTC
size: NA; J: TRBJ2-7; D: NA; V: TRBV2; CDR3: CASSVQGRGEQYF; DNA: TGTGCCAGCAGTGTTCAGGGCCGCGGAGAGCAGTACTTC
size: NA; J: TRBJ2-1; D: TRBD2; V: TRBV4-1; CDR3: CASSLGLASYNEQFF; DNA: TGCGCCAGCAGCCTAGGACTAGCTTCCTACAATGAGCAGTTCTTC
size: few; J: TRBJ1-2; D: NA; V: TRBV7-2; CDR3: CASSSQGGNYGYTF; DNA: TGTGCCAGCAGTTCCCAAGGCGGGAACTATGGCTACACCTTC
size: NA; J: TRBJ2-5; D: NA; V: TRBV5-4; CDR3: CASSLGVSGNQETQYF; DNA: TGTGCCAGCAGCCTAGGGGTTAGCGGTAACCAAGAGACCCAGTACTTC
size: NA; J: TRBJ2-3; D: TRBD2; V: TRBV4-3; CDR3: CASSLEASGGTDTQYF; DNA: TGCGCCAGCAGCCTAGAGGCTAGCGGGGGGACAGATACGCAGTATTTT
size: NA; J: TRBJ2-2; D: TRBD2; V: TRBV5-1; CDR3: CASRVNIWTSGAGELFF; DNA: TGCGCCAGCAGGGTAAATATTTGGACTAGCGGAGCCGGGGAGCTGTTTTTT